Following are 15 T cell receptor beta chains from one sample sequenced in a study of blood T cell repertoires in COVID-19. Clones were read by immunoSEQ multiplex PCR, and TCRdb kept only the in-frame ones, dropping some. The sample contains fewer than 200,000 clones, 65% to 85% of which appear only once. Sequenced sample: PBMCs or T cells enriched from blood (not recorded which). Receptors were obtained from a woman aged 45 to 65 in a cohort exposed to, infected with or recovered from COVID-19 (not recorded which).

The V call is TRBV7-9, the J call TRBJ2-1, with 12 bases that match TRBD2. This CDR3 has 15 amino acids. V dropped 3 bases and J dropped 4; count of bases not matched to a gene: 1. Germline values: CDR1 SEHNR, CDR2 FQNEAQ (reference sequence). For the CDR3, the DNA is TGTGCCAGCAGCTTTGGACTAGCGGGGTACAATGAGCAGTTCTTC. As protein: CASSFGLAGYNEQFF.

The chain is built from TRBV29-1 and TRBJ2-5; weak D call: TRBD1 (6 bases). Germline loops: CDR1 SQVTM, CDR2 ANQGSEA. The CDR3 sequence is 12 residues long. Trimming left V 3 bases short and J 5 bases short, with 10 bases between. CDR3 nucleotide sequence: TGCAGCGTTGATGGGGGCGTGGAGACCCAGTACTTC. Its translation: CSVDGGVETQYF.

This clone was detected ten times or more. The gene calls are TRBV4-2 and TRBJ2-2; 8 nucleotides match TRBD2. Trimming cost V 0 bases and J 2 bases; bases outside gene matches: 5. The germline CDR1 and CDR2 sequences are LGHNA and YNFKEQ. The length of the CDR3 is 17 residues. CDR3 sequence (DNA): TGTGCCAGCAGCCAAGAAAAGCGGGGGATTAACACCGGGGAGCTGTTTTTT. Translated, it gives CASSQEKRGINTGELFF.

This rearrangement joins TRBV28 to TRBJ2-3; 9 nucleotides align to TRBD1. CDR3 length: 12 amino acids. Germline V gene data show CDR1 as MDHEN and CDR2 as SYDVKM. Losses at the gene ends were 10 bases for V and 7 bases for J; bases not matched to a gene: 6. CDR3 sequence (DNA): TGTGCCACCCGACAGGGGGAGAATACGCAGTATTTT. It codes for CATRQGENTQYF.

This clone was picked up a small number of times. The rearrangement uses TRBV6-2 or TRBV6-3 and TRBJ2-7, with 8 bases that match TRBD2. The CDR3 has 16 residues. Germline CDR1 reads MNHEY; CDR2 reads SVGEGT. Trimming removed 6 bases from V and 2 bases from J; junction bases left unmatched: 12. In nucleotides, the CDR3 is TGTGCCAGCAGCCTCCCTCTAGCGGGTACAACCTACGAGCAGTACTTC. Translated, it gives CASSLPLAGTTYEQYF.

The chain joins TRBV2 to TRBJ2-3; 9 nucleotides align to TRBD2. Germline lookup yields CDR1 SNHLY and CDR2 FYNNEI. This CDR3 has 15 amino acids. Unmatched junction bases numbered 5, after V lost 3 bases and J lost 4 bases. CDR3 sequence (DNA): TGTGCCAGCAGTGAGTTGACTAGCGGTCCAGATACGCAGTATTTT. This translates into CASSELTSGPDTQYF.

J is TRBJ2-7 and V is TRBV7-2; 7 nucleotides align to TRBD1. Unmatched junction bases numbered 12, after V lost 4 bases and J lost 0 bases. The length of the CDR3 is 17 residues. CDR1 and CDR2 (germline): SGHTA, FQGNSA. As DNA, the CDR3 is TGTGCCAGCAGCTCCCAAGGGGGCCGAATAATCTCCTACGAGCAGTACTTC. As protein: CASSSQGGRIISYEQYF. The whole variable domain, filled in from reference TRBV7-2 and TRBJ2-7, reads GAGVSQSPSNKVTEKGKDVELRCDPISGHTALYWYRQSLGQGLEFLIYFQGNSAPDKSGLPSDRFSAERTGGSVSTLTIQRTQQEDSAVYLCASSSQGGRIISYEQYFGPGTRLTVT.

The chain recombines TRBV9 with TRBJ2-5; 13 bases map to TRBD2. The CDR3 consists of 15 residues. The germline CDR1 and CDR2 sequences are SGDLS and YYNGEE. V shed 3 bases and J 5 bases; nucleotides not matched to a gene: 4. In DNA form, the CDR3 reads TGTGCCAGCAGCGGACTAGCGGGAGGAGGGGAGACCCAGTACTTC. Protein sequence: CASSGLAGGGETQYF. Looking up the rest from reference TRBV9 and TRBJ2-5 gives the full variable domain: DSGVTQTPKHLITATGQRVTLRCSPRSGDLSVYWYQQSLDQGLQFLIQYYNGEERAKGNILERFSAQQFPDLHSELNLSSLELGDSALYFCASSGLAGGGETQYFGPGTRLLVL.

CDR3 bases: TGTGCCAGCAATATCGGGGGAATCCAAGAGACCCAGTACTTC. It encodes CASNIGGIQETQYF. V and J are TRBV6-5 and TRBJ2-5; maybe TRBD2 (6 bases). CDR1 MNHEY and CDR2 SVGAGI come from the germline V gene. The CDR3 is 14 amino acids. Trimming removed 7 bases at V and 1 base at J, with 13 bases between.

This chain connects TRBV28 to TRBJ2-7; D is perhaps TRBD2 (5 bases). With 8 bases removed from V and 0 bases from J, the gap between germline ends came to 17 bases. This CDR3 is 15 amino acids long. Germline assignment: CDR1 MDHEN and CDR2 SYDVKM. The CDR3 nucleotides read TGTGCCAGCGGGGAGAGCACACGTTCCTCCTACGAGCAGTACTTC. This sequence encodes CASGESTRSSYEQYF.

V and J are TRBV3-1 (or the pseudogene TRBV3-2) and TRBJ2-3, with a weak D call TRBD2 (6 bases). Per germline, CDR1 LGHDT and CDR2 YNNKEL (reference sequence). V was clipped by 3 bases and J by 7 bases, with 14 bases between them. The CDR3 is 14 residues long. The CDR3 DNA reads TGTGCCAGCAGCCACCTGGGGGAGGAGAATACGCAGTATTTT. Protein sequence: CASSHLGEENTQYF.

The CDR3 reads CASSQAPSTDTQYF. DNA for the CDR3: TGTGCCAGTAGTCAGGCCCCTAGCACAGATACGCAGTATTTT. The chain carries TRBV19 and TRBJ2-3; no clear D gene. Trimming pared 5 bases from V and 0 bases from J, leaving 9 bases between. CDR3 length equals 14 residues. Germline V lookup: CDR1 LNHDA, CDR2 SQIVND (reference sequence).

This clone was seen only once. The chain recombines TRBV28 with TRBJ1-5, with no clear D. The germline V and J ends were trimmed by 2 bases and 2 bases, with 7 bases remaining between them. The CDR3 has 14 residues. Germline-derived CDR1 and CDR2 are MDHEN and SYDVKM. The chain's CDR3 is CASSLQSGNQPQHF. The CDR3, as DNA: TGTGCCAGCAGTTTACAATCAGGCAATCAGCCCCAGCATTTT.

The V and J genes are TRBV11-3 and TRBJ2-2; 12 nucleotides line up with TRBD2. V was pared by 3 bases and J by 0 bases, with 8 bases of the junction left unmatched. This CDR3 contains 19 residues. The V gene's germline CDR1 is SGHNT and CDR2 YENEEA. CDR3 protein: CASSFLVLAGGANTGELFF. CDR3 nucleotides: TGTGCCAGCAGCTTCTTAGTACTAGCGGGGGGTGCGAACACCGGGGAGCTGTTTTTT.

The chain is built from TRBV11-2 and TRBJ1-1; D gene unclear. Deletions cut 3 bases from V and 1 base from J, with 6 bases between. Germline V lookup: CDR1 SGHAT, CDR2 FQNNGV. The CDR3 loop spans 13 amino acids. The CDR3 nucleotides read TGTGCCAGCAGCTTTCAGGAGAACACTGAAGCTTTCTTT. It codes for CASSFQENTEAFF.